At least ten counts were recorded for the clone carrying this T cell receptor (beta chain). The data originate from a study of T cells in Graves' hyperthyroidism and ophthalmopathy. Study as a whole: At the time of initial diagnosis and before any treatment, peripheral blood was collected.

Ophthalmopathy patients all had a Clinical Activity Score of at least 3, a NOSPECS grade of at least 4 and disease under 3 months old. Pregnant or lactating patients were excluded, as were those with uncontrolled infection or other autoimmune disease. Clinical symptoms, serum thyroxine, TRAb, thyroid ultrasound and orbital computed tomography established diagnosis. Amplified TCR beta CDR3 regions came from RNA transcripts. HTBI primers were employed in a first-round RT-PCR of the TCR CDR3. TCRdb re-derived calls from the multiplex PCR reads in MiXCR, one entry per CDR3 protein. The sample holds some 550,000 distinct CDR3 sequences, roughly a sixth seen once. The sequenced sample was blood. This TCR derives from a woman aged 40 to 50 with Graves' ophthalmopathy.

The CDR3 DNA is TGTGCCAGCAGCAACACCTACACCGCCTACAATGAGCAGTTCTTC. Translating it yields CASSNTYTAYNEQFF. The chain uses TRBV2 and TRBJ2-1; the D is unclear. The germline V gene encodes CDR1 SNHLY and CDR2 FYNNEI. V lost 6 bases and J 2 bases, leaving 14 bases between the germline ends. The CDR3 extends over 15 amino acids.